This is a list of T cell receptor beta chains from one sample in a study of T cells in Graves' hyperthyroidism and ophthalmopathy. Each CDR3 protein is one row after TCRdb ran MiXCR on the multiplex PCR reads. The sample yields 300,000 to 450,000 distinct CDR3 sequences, 13% seen once. The sequenced material came from blood. Every receptor here comes from a woman younger than 35 with Graves' hyperthyroidism. Each CDR3 is given with its conserved first and last residue. Fields, in order: V gene, J gene, clone size, D gene, CDR3 protein, CDR3 DNA. The D gene is left open where the match is weak. The listing skips clone size in some rows; elsewhere it reads once, few, many or a size class.

v_gene: TRBV7-9
j_gene: TRBJ1-5
abundance: many
d_gene: .
CDR3aa: CASSPYYGVSNQPQHF
CDR3nt: TGTGCCAGCAGTCCCTATTACGGGGTTTCCAATCAGCCCCAGCATTTT

v_gene: TRBV6-2/TRBV6-3
j_gene: TRBJ1-6
abundance: few
d_gene: TRBD1
CDR3aa: CASSVTGGAGALHF
CDR3nt: TGTGCCAGCAGTGTTACAGGGGGCGCAGGGGCCCTCCACTTT

v_gene: TRBV5-5
j_gene: TRBJ1-4
abundance: many
d_gene: TRBD1
CDR3aa: CASRERTGPPNEKLFF
CDR3nt: TGTGCCAGCAGAGAAAGGACAGGGCCCCCTAATGAAAAACTGTTTTTT

v_gene: TRBV30
j_gene: TRBJ2-1
abundance: many
d_gene: .
CDR3aa: CAWSVRIGYNEQFF
CDR3nt: TGTGCCTGGAGTGTAAGGATTGGATACAATGAGCAGTTCTTC

v_gene: TRBV11-3
j_gene: TRBJ2-1
abundance: .
d_gene: .
CDR3aa: CASSSGGQQFF
CDR3nt: TGTGCCAGCAGTTCAGGGGGGCAGCAGTTCTTC

v_gene: TRBV20-1
j_gene: TRBJ2-1
abundance: many
d_gene: .
CDR3aa: CSASSGVGEQFF
CDR3nt: TGCAGTGCTAGCTCTGGGGTTGGGGAGCAGTTCTTC

v_gene: TRBV11-1
j_gene: TRBJ2-7
abundance: few
d_gene: .
CDR3aa: CASSLAGEYEQYF
CDR3nt: TGTGCCAGCAGCTTAGCGGGGGAATACGAGCAGTACTTC

v_gene: TRBV20-1
j_gene: TRBJ1-1
abundance: many
d_gene: .
CDR3aa: CSTYSGTEAFF
CDR3nt: TGCAGTACCTATTCGGGTACTGAAGCTTTCTTT

v_gene: TRBV3-1
j_gene: TRBJ1-4
abundance: many
d_gene: TRBD1
CDR3aa: CASSQESGGWEKLFF
CDR3nt: TGTGCCAGCAGCCAAGAATCAGGGGGTTGGGAAAAACTGTTTTTT

v_gene: TRBV19
j_gene: TRBJ1-5
abundance: .
d_gene: .
CDR3aa: CASSIGGFNQPQHF
CDR3nt: TGTGCCAGTAGTATAGGGGGGTTCAATCAGCCCCAGCATTTT

v_gene: TRBV7-8
j_gene: TRBJ2-2
abundance: many
d_gene: .
CDR3aa: CASSLVGADTGELFF
CDR3nt: TGTGCCAGCAGCTTAGTGGGGGCGGACACCGGGGAGCTGTTTTTT

v_gene: TRBV6-1
j_gene: TRBJ2-2
abundance: .
d_gene: TRBD1
CDR3aa: CASSSGTGEAGELFF
CDR3nt: TGTGCCAGCAGTTCCGGGACAGGGGAGGCCGGGGAGCTGTTTTTT

v_gene: TRBV6-1
j_gene: TRBJ2-7
abundance: many
d_gene: TRBD2
CDR3aa: CASIPNGGLARYEQYF
CDR3nt: TGTGCCAGCATTCCGAATGGGGGACTAGCGAGATACGAGCAGTACTTC

v_gene: TRBV6-2/TRBV6-3
j_gene: TRBJ1-2
abundance: few
d_gene: .
CDR3aa: CASKPANYGYTF
CDR3nt: TGTGCCAGCAAGCCGGCGAACTATGGCTACACCTTC

v_gene: TRBV20-1
j_gene: TRBJ2-1
abundance: .
d_gene: TRBD2
CDR3aa: CSARGLASYNEQFF
CDR3nt: TGCAGTGCTAGAGGACTAGCATCCTACAATGAGCAGTTCTTC

v_gene: TRBV7-9
j_gene: TRBJ2-1
abundance: many
d_gene: TRBD2
CDR3aa: CASSLDSGSSYNEQFF
CDR3nt: TGTGCCAGCAGCTTAGATAGCGGGAGCTCCTACAATGAGCAGTTCTTC

v_gene: TRBV11-2
j_gene: TRBJ1-1
abundance: many
d_gene: .
CDR3aa: CASSLESLPNTEAFF
CDR3nt: TGTGCCAGCAGCTTAGAATCGCTCCCTAACACTGAAGCTTTCTTT

v_gene: TRBV12-3/TRBV12-4
j_gene: TRBJ2-7
abundance: .
d_gene: TRBD1
CDR3aa: CASSLVVGQGWYEQYF
CDR3nt: TGTGCCAGCAGTTTAGTGGTGGGACAGGGGTGGTACGAGCAGTACTTC

v_gene: TRBV5-1
j_gene: TRBJ1-3
abundance: few
d_gene: .
CDR3aa: CASSGEASGNTIYF
CDR3nt: TGCGCCAGCAGCGGGGAGGCGTCTGGAAACACCATATATTTT

v_gene: TRBV6-1
j_gene: TRBJ1-2
abundance: few
d_gene: .
CDR3aa: CATESTHGYTF
CDR3nt: TGTGCCACCGAGAGCACCCATGGCTACACCTTC

v_gene: TRBV12-3/TRBV12-4
j_gene: TRBJ2-1
abundance: once
d_gene: .
CDR3aa: CASSPGFSYNEQFF
CDR3nt: TGTGCCAGCAGCCCAGGGTTCTCCTACAATGAGCAGTTCTTC

v_gene: TRBV4-1
j_gene: TRBJ2-7
abundance: many
d_gene: .
CDR3aa: CASSPGIERASSSYEQYF
CDR3nt: TGCGCCAGCAGCCCAGGGATAGAGCGGGCCTCTAGCTCCTACGAGCAGTACTTC

v_gene: TRBV28
j_gene: TRBJ1-4
abundance: many
d_gene: .
CDR3aa: CASSLGPRLGEKLFF
CDR3nt: TGTGCCAGCAGTTTAGGGCCCAGGTTAGGTGAAAAACTGTTTTTT

v_gene: TRBV7-2
j_gene: TRBJ2-7
abundance: many
d_gene: TRBD1
CDR3aa: CASSQGQVPYEQYF
CDR3nt: TGTGCCAGCAGCCAGGGACAGGTGCCCTACGAGCAGTACTTC

v_gene: TRBV2
j_gene: TRBJ1-4
abundance: .
d_gene: .
CDR3aa: CASSLQAAYNEKLFF
CDR3nt: TGTGCCAGCAGTTTACAGGCAGCCTATAATGAAAAACTGTTTTTT

v_gene: TRBV27
j_gene: TRBJ2-3
abundance: few
d_gene: .
CDR3aa: CATRYPTGPQYF
CDR3nt: TGTGCCACCCGATATCCTACGGGACCGCAGTATTTT

v_gene: TRBV9
j_gene: TRBJ2-7
abundance: .
d_gene: .
CDR3aa: CASSALSGEQYF
CDR3nt: TGTGCCAGCAGCGCCTTATCTGGCGAGCAGTACTTC

v_gene: TRBV19
j_gene: TRBJ2-5
abundance: .
d_gene: TRBD2
CDR3aa: CASSIKGLAGQETQYF
CDR3nt: TGTGCCAGTAGTATCAAAGGACTAGCGGGCCAAGAGACCCAGTACTTC

v_gene: TRBV4-3
j_gene: TRBJ1-1
abundance: .
d_gene: .
CDR3aa: CASSQGAVHGNTEAFF
CDR3nt: TGCGCCAGCAGCCAAGGGGCGGTTCATGGGAACACTGAAGCTTTCTTT

v_gene: TRBV6-2/TRBV6-3
j_gene: TRBJ2-7
abundance: many
d_gene: .
CDR3aa: CASSQDGASYEQYF
CDR3nt: TGTGCCAGCAGCCAAGACGGGGCCTCCTACGAGCAGTACTTC

v_gene: TRBV5-1
j_gene: TRBJ2-1
abundance: few
d_gene: TRBD2
CDR3aa: CASSSRLAGEGNEQFF
CDR3nt: TGCGCCAGCAGCTCCAGACTAGCGGGGGAGGGAAATGAGCAGTTCTTC

v_gene: TRBV6-2/TRBV6-3
j_gene: TRBJ2-7
abundance: .
d_gene: .
CDR3aa: CASTAFQSSYEQYF
CDR3nt: TGTGCCAGTACTGCTTTTCAAAGCTCCTACGAGCAGTACTTC

v_gene: TRBV29-1
j_gene: TRBJ1-1
abundance: many
d_gene: .
CDR3aa: CSVAGRLGTEAFF
CDR3nt: TGCAGCGTTGCGGGGAGATTGGGCACTGAAGCTTTCTTT

v_gene: TRBV12-3/TRBV12-4
j_gene: TRBJ2-4
abundance: .
d_gene: .
CDR3aa: CASEEGGKNIQYF
CDR3nt: TGTGCCAGTGAAGAGGGGGGTAAAAACATTCAGTACTTC

v_gene: TRBV7-2
j_gene: TRBJ1-6
abundance: many
d_gene: .
CDR3aa: CASSLPTGQKSSPLHF
CDR3nt: TGTGCCAGCAGCCTCCCGACAGGTCAAAAGAGTTCACCCCTCCACTTT

v_gene: TRBV6-1
j_gene: TRBJ2-2
abundance: many
d_gene: .
CDR3aa: CASTRTVDTGELFF
CDR3nt: TGTGCCAGCACCAGGACGGTAGACACCGGGGAGCTGTTTTTT

v_gene: TRBV6-4
j_gene: TRBJ1-2
abundance: many
d_gene: TRBD1
CDR3aa: CASSDRDRAPANYGYTF
CDR3nt: TGTGCCAGCAGTGACAGGGACAGGGCCCCAGCTAACTATGGCTACACCTTC

v_gene: TRBV14
j_gene: TRBJ1-2
abundance: .
d_gene: .
CDR3aa: CASSQAVPTGYTF
CDR3nt: TGTGCCAGCAGCCAAGCGGTCCCTACGGGCTACACCTTC

v_gene: TRBV7-8
j_gene: TRBJ2-3
abundance: many
d_gene: TRBD2
CDR3aa: CASSRLASTDTQYF
CDR3nt: TGTGCCAGCAGCAGACTAGCGAGCACAGATACGCAGTATTTT

v_gene: TRBV7-9
j_gene: TRBJ2-7
abundance: many
d_gene: TRBD1
CDR3aa: CASSSGQGSEQYF
CDR3nt: TGTGCCAGCAGCTCTGGACAGGGATCCGAGCAGTACTTC

v_gene: TRBV6-2/TRBV6-3
j_gene: TRBJ1-6
abundance: few
d_gene: .
CDR3aa: CASSYSSMVGGNSNSPLHF
CDR3nt: TGTGCCAGCAGTTACTCGAGTATGGTGGGGGGAAATTCTAATTCACCCCTCCACTTT

v_gene: TRBV6-4
j_gene: TRBJ2-1
abundance: .
d_gene: .
CDR3aa: CASRSNWGGRDEQFF
CDR3nt: TGTGCCAGCAGATCAAATTGGGGGGGGCGCGATGAGCAGTTCTTC

v_gene: TRBV7-6
j_gene: TRBJ2-1
abundance: many
d_gene: .
CDR3aa: CASSLESLVRVNEQFF
CDR3nt: TGTGCCAGCAGCTTAGAGAGCCTAGTGAGGGTGAATGAGCAGTTCTTC

v_gene: TRBV9
j_gene: TRBJ2-3
abundance: many
d_gene: .
CDR3aa: CASSGTFDTQYF
CDR3nt: TGTGCCAGCAGCGGAACTTTTGATACGCAGTATTTT

v_gene: TRBV28
j_gene: TRBJ2-7
abundance: many
d_gene: .
CDR3aa: CASSSSGFGYEQYF
CDR3nt: TGTGCCAGCAGCTCCTCGGGATTTGGCTACGAGCAGTACTTC

v_gene: TRBV12-3/TRBV12-4
j_gene: TRBJ1-1
abundance: many
d_gene: TRBD1
CDR3aa: CASSLHRGPDTEAFF
CDR3nt: TGTGCCAGCAGTTTACACAGGGGGCCCGACACTGAAGCTTTCTTT

v_gene: TRBV30
j_gene: TRBJ1-5
abundance: many
d_gene: .
CDR3aa: CAWSVEGLNQPQHF
CDR3nt: TGTGCCTGGAGTGTGGAAGGGTTAAATCAGCCCCAGCATTTT

v_gene: TRBV18
j_gene: TRBJ1-3
abundance: .
d_gene: .
CDR3aa: CASSPPTVEGNTIYF
CDR3nt: TGTGCCAGCTCACCACCGACTGTAGAGGGAAACACCATATATTTT

v_gene: TRBV20-1
j_gene: TRBJ2-7
abundance: many
d_gene: TRBD2
CDR3aa: CSARGVGTRPYEQYF
CDR3nt: TGCAGTGCTAGGGGAGTAGGGACTAGACCGTACGAGCAGTACTTC

v_gene: TRBV20-1
j_gene: TRBJ2-7
abundance: few
d_gene: .
CDR3aa: CSARDDGYYEQYF
CDR3nt: TGCAGTGCTAGAGATGACGGTTACTACGAGCAGTACTTC

v_gene: TRBV6-1
j_gene: TRBJ1-1
abundance: many
d_gene: TRBD1
CDR3aa: CASIPGRGGTEAFF
CDR3nt: TGTGCCAGCATCCCCGGCAGGGGGGGGACTGAAGCTTTCTTT

v_gene: TRBV5-1
j_gene: TRBJ1-6
abundance: .
d_gene: .
CDR3aa: CASSLEVSYNSPLHF
CDR3nt: TGCGCCAGCAGCTTGGAGGTCTCCTATAATTCACCCCTCCACTTT

v_gene: TRBV15
j_gene: TRBJ1-2
abundance: many
d_gene: .
CDR3aa: CATSSSPILHYGYTF
CDR3nt: TGTGCCACCAGCAGCTCACCGATTCTCCACTATGGCTACACCTTC

v_gene: TRBV10-3
j_gene: TRBJ2-2
abundance: .
d_gene: .
CDR3aa: CAISAGQGNTGELVF
CDR3nt: TGTGCCATCAGCGCGGGGCAAGGGAACACCGGGGAGCTGGTTTTT

v_gene: TRBV6-6
j_gene: TRBJ2-5
abundance: many
d_gene: .
CDR3aa: CASSYLMEGQETQYF
CDR3nt: TGTGCCAGCAGTTACTTGATGGAGGGCCAAGAGACCCAGTACTTC

v_gene: TRBV7-2
j_gene: TRBJ1-5
abundance: many
d_gene: .
CDR3aa: CASSLGQRNQPQHF
CDR3nt: TGTGCCAGCAGCTTAGGACAGAGAAATCAGCCCCAGCATTTT

v_gene: TRBV28
j_gene: TRBJ2-7
abundance: many
d_gene: .
CDR3aa: CASSEHRGGRDEQYF
CDR3nt: TGTGCCAGCTCCGAGCACCGTGGGGGTCGGGACGAGCAGTACTTC

v_gene: TRBV20-1
j_gene: TRBJ2-7
abundance: few
d_gene: .
CDR3aa: CSADGKSYEQYF
CDR3nt: TGCAGTGCGGATGGGAAATCCTACGAGCAGTACTTC

v_gene: TRBV5-1
j_gene: TRBJ2-7
abundance: many
d_gene: TRBD1
CDR3aa: CASSRRQGGSLASSYEQYF
CDR3nt: TGCGCCAGCAGTCGGCGACAGGGGGGTTCTTTGGCGTCATCCTACGAGCAGTACTTC

v_gene: TRBV5-1
j_gene: TRBJ1-1
abundance: many
d_gene: .
CDR3aa: CASSWGAGEAFF
CDR3nt: TGCGCCAGCAGCTGGGGGGCGGGTGAAGCTTTCTTT